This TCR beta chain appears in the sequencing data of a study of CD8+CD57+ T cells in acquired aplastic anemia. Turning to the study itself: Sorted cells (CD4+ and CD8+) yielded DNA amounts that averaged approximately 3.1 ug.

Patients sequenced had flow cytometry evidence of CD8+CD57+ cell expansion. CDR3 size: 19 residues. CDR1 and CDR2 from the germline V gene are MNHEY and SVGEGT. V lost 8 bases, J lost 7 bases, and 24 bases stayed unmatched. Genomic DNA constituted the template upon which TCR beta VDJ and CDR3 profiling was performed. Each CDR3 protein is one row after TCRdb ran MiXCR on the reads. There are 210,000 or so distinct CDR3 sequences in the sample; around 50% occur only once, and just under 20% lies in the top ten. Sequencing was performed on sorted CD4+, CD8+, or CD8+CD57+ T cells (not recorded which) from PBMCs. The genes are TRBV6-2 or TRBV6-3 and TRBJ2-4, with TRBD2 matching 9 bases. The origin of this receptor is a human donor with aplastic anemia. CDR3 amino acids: CASARWASGAGENKNIQYF. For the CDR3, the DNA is TGTGCCAGCGCGCGGTGGGCTAGCGGGGCGGGGGAAAACAAGAACATTCAGTACTTC.